The 2 T cell receptor beta chains given below trace back to one sample, sequenced in a study of shared clonotypes between healthy human individuals. Here immunoSEQ multiplex PCR was the method, and the copy in TCRdb shows in-frame clones only, minus some. The table shows a few million clones, with approximately 93% occurring only once. The sample comprised naive CD4+ T cells from PBMCs. Described subset: CD45RA+ positively selected. The receptors come from a man aged 18 to 30 in good health. Some clones in this sample may be carry-over from other donors' samples.

The chain joins TRBV19 to TRBJ1-1; a weak D match, TRBD1 (6 bases). Germline CDR1 is LNHDA and CDR2 is SQIVND (reference sequence). The ends were cut back, 7 bases at V and 2 bases at J, with 17 bases in the middle. This CDR3 has 15 amino acids. The chain's CDR3 is CASIFGRGPNTEAFF. CDR3 coding DNA: TGTGCCAGTATATTTGGCCGGGGGCCAAACACTGAAGCTTTCTTT.

CDR3 amino acids: CAWVVSSTDTQYF. The CDR3 bases are TGTGCCTGGGTTGTTTCTAGCACAGATACGCAGTATTTT. V is TRBV30 and J is TRBJ2-3; D is uncertain. Germline-derived CDR1 and CDR2 are GTSNPN and SVGIG (reference sequence). This CDR3 is built from 13 residues. Trimming stripped 5 bases from V and 0 bases from J, with 9 bases between.